The present T cell receptor (beta chain) was sequenced within a study of cytomegalovirus exposure and HLA in healthy donors. General study points: The only immune exposure information that was available was CMV serostatus.

CDR1 and CDR2 (germline): SGDLS, YYNGEE. V gave up 3 bases and J gave up 7 bases, with 10 bases separating them. The length of the CDR3 is 13 residues. PCR amplification relied on 60 Vbeta primers (plus 13 Jbeta primers). The method was immunoSEQ multiplex PCR; TCRdb's version includes in-frame clones alone and lacks a portion of them. The table includes about 160,000 clones, around 85% detected once. With regard to this clone: What it recognizes is unknown.

The chain recombines TRBV9 with TRBJ2-2, with D possibly TRBD1 on 6 matching bases. The sequence was collected from a woman aged 30 to 39 in good health and CMV-seronegative. Sequencing was done on a sample of PBMCs. The CDR3 coding sequence is TGTGCCAGCAGCGCTCCAGGGGACGGGGAGCTGTTTTTT. This translates into CASSAPGDGELFF.